One sample yielded the 10 T cell receptor beta chains listed below, sequenced in a study of shared clonotypes between healthy human individuals. The assay was immunoSEQ multiplex PCR, and TCRdb's table has in-frame clones only and misses some. The repertoire has millions of clones, approximately 94% of them found once; the top ten carry roughly 1.1%. As defined, naive CD8 cells were CD45RO-negative and positively selected for CCR7, with terminally differentiated effector memory CD45RA+ cells excluded. Specimen: naive CD8+ T cells sorted from blood. Receptors originate from a man aged 18 to 29 in good health.

Regarding this clone: The same CDR3 also results from other DNA sequences found in this sample. This chain links TRBV5-1 with TRBJ2-1; D unclear. This CDR3 has 14 residues. Looked up from germline, CDR1 is SGHRS and CDR2 is YFSETQ. Trimming left V 1 base short and J 1 base short, with 6 bases between. Here the CDR3 reads CASSLSGSYNEQFF. The CDR3 bases are TGCGCCAGCAGCTTGTCTGGTTCCTACAATGAGCAGTTCTTC.

V usage is TRBV4-1 and J usage is TRBJ2-1, with 8 bases fitting TRBD2. From germline, CDR1 is MGHRA and CDR2 YSYEKL. The CDR3 covers 14 residues. Losses at the gene ends were 7 bases for V and 9 bases for J; bases not matched to a gene: 11. CDR3 coding DNA: TGCGCCAGCAAGCCGAGCGGGAGAAATAGTGAGCAGTTCTTC. This sequence encodes CASKPSGRNSEQFF.

This clone was seen once. The chain carries TRBV15 and TRBJ2-3; 9 nucleotides align to TRBD2. The CDR3 length is 16 residues. V was clipped by 5 bases and J by 6 bases; unmatched bases: 12. Germline CDR1 reads LNHNV; CDR2 reads YYDKDF (reference sequence). The DNA of the CDR3 is TGTGCCACCAGCGAAGGCCAGCGGGGGGTAGCTGATACGCAGTATTTT. This translates into CATSEGQRGVADTQYF.

The chain joins TRBV7-2 to TRBJ2-4; 12 bases line up with TRBD2. This CDR3 has 16 residues. V was pared by 7 bases and J by 2 bases, with 6 bases of the junction left unmatched. The V gene's germline CDR1 is SGHTA and CDR2 FQGNSA. The CDR3 DNA follows: TGTGCCAGCACCGTACTAGCGGGGGGCTCCAAAAACATTCAGTACTTC. Its translation: CASTVLAGGSKNIQYF.

This clone is a singleton in its sample. The genes are TRBV7-9 and TRBJ1-1; D is undetermined. V was cut by 2 bases and J by 6 bases, with 10 bases left in between. Germline loops: CDR1 SEHNR, CDR2 FQNEAQ (reference sequence). This CDR3 has 13 amino acids. CDR3 protein: CASSLIVHPEAFF. The CDR3 coding sequence is TGTGCCAGCAGCTTAATCGTCCATCCTGAAGCTTTCTTT.

The chain carries TRBV6-6 and TRBJ2-4; 10 nucleotides align to TRBD2. Trimming removed 5 bases from V and 16 bases from J; junction bases left unmatched: 17. The length of the CDR3 is 15 residues. Germline CDR1 and CDR2: MNHNY and SVGAGI (reference sequence). CDR3 DNA sequence: TGTGCCAGCAGTAAGGCTAGCGGGGGCCCATTGCTGCGTTACTTC. It codes for CASSKASGGPLLRYF.

The chain combines TRBV5-6 with TRBJ2-3; perhaps TRBD2 as D (5 bases). Germline V gives CDR1 SGHDT, CDR2 YYEEEE. V was clipped by 3 bases and J by 4 bases, with 21 bases between them. The CDR3 covers 17 residues. The chain's CDR3 is CASSSLPGMSPSDTQYF. Here the CDR3 DNA reads TGTGCCAGCAGCTCCCTTCCGGGGATGTCCCCCTCAGATACGCAGTATTTT. Full variable domain (missing parts from reference TRBV5-6 and TRBJ2-3): DAGVTQSPTHLIKTRGQQVTLRCSPKSGHDTVSWYQQALGQGPQFIFQYYEEEERQRGNFPDRFSGHQFPNYSSELNVNALLLGDSALYLCASSSLPGMSPSDTQYFGPGTRLTVL.

A note on this clone: Other DNA sequences within the sample encode an identical CDR3. V gene TRBV2 combines with J gene TRBJ1-2; no firm D call. Trimming took off 1 base at V and 5 bases at J, with 2 bases between the two ends. Germline values: CDR1 SNHLY, CDR2 FYNNEI. The CDR3 has 11 amino acids. The CDR3 spells CASSEGYGYTF. Written as DNA, the CDR3 is TGTGCCAGCAGTGAAGGGTATGGCTACACCTTC.

The rearrangement joins TRBV10-1 to TRBJ1-5; no definite D call. Trimming took off 0 bases at V and 1 base at J, with 16 bases between the two ends. Germline CDR1 reads WNHNN; CDR2 reads SYGVQD (reference sequence). The CDR3 has 18 amino acids. The CDR3 region has the DNA TGCGCCAGCAGTGAGTCGAAACGGACCCAAACGAGCAATCAGCCCCAGCATTTT. Protein product: CASSESKRTQTSNQPQHF.

The chain carries TRBV9 and TRBJ2-3; a possible D gene is TRBD1 (6 bases). Trimming removed 1 base at V and 4 bases at J, with 16 bases between. This CDR3 comprises 16 residues. The germline V gene encodes CDR1 SGDLS and CDR2 YYNGEE. Written as DNA, the CDR3 is TGTGCCAGCAGCGTACTCACAGGGTTTCCCCCAGATACGCAGTATTTT. As protein: CASSVLTGFPPDTQYF. Full variable domain (outside the CDR3, taken from reference TRBV9 and TRBJ2-3): DSGVTQTPKHLITATGQRVTLRCSPRSGDLSVYWYQQSLDQGLQFLIQYYNGEERAKGNILERFSAQQFPDLHSELNLSSLELGDSALYFCASSVLTGFPPDTQYFGPGTRLTVL.